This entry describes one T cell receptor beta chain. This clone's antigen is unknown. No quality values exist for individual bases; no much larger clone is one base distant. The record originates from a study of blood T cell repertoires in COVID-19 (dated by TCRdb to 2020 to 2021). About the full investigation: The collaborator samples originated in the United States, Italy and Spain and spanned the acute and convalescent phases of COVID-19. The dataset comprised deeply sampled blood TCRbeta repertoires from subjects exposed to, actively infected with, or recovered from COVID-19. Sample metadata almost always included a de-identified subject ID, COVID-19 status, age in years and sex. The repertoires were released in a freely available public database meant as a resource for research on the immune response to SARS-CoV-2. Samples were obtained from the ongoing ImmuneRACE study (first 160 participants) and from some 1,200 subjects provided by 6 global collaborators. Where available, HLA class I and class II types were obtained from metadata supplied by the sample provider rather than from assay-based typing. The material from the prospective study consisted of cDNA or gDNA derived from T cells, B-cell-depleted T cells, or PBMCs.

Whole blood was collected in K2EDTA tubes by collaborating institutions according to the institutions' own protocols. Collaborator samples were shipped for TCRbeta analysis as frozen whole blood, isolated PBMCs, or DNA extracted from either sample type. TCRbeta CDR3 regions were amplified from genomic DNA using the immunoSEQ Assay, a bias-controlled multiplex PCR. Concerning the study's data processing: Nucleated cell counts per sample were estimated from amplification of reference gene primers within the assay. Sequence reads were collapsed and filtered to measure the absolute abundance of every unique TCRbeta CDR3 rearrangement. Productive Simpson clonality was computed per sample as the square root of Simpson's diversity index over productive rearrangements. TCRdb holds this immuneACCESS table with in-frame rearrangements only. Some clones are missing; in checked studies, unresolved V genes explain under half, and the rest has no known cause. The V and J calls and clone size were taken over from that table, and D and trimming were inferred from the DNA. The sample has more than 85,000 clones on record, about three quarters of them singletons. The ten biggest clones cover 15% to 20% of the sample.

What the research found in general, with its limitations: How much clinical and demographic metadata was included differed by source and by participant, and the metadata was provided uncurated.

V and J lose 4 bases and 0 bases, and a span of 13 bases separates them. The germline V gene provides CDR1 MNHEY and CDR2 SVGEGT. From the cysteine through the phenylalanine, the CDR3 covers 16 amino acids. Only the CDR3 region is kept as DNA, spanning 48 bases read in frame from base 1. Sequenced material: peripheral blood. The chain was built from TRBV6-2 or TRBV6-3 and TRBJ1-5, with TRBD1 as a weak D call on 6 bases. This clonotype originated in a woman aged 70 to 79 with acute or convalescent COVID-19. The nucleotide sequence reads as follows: TGTGCCAGCAGTTTCCGGGACAACCCTAGCAATCAGCCCCAGCATTTT. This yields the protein CASSFRDNPSNQPQHF.